What follows are 28 T cell receptor beta chains derived from one specimen sequenced in a study of regulatory T cells in long-lasting Graves disease. Specified time point: persistent/refractory GD, antithyroid drugs over 5 years with positive TRAb. From RNA extracted from PBMCs, the TCR library was made. The TCR beta library used iRepertoire HTBI primers with Arm-PCR amplification of CDR3. From the multiplex PCR reads, TCRdb called clonotypes with MiXCR, one entry per CDR3 protein. The sample shows a few hundred thousand distinct CDR3 sequences, 22% of them seen only once. This sample comprised peripheral blood mononuclear cells (PBMCs), obtained when the disease was refractory, from a patient treated with antithyroid drugs. The source of these receptors is a female donor with Graves disease.

This chain connects TRBV10-3 to TRBJ2-3; the D gene is possibly TRBD2 (6 bases). Germline values: CDR1 ENHRY, CDR2 SYGVKD. V was trimmed by 2 bases and J by 8 bases, leaving 11 bases between them. The length of the CDR3 is 13 residues. CDR3 DNA sequence: TGTGCCATCAGTGAGGCAACCGGGGGTACGCAGTATTTT. This sequence encodes CAISEATGGTQYF.

This clonotype occurred a few times. This chain uses TRBV20-1 with TRBJ2-7; D remains ambiguous. Per germline, CDR1 DFQATT and CDR2 SNEGSKA (reference sequence). V was clipped by 6 bases and J by 2 bases, with 17 bases between them. The CDR3 runs to 14 residues. This chain's CDR3 is CSAPGATTPYEQYF. CDR3 bases: TGCAGTGCCCCCGGAGCGACGACGCCCTACGAGCAGTACTTC.

The count of this clonotype is one. As the CDR3 is not closed by the conserved phenylalanine or tryptophan, this likely results from a read error. The chain combines TRBV3-1 with TRBJ2-7; the match to TRBD2 covers 12 bases. Trimming took 4 bases from V and 3 from J; bases not matched to a gene: 4. The CDR3 has 15 amino acids. The V gene's germline CDR1 is LGHDT and CDR2 YNNKEL (reference sequence). The CDR3 DNA is TGTGCCAGCAGCCTCAGACTAGCGGGAGTCTACGAGCAGTACCTC. It is translated as CASSLRLAGVYEQYL.

This chain links TRBV20-1 with TRBJ1-2, with D possibly matching TRBD1 (5 bases). This CDR3 has 14 residues. Germline CDR1 DFQATT, CDR2 SNEGSKA (reference sequence). The germline V and J ends were trimmed by 3 bases and 2 bases, with 13 bases remaining between them. The CDR3 DNA reads TGCAGTGCTAGGCGGTTGGGGGAGAACTATGGCTACACCTTC. Encoded protein: CSARRLGENYGYTF.

V usage is TRBV5-1 and J usage is TRBJ2-3; 10 bases match TRBD2. The trim removed 0 bases at V and 0 bases at J, leaving 13 bases unmatched. The CDR3 is 20 amino acids. Germline assignment: CDR1 SGHRS and CDR2 YFSETQ. CDR3: CASSLAASGGVQTSTDTQYF. Written as DNA, the CDR3 is TGCGCCAGCAGCTTGGCGGCTAGCGGGGGAGTCCAAACTAGCACAGATACGCAGTATTTT.

This clonotype was counted ten times or more. V is TRBV29-1 and J is TRBJ2-7; no clear D gene. Germline values: CDR1 SQVTM, CDR2 ANQGSEA. V shed 4 bases and J shed 5 bases, with 9 bases lying between them. CDR3 length: 11 residues. The CDR3 bases are TGCAGCGTTGGGTTTGACAACGAGCAGTACTTC. This sequence encodes CSVGFDNEQYF.

As regards this clonotype: The germline gene is not matched at one end of the junction; a read error may be the cause. The chain employs TRBV6-2 or TRBV6-3 and TRBJ2-7, with TRBD2 matching 10 bases. CDR3 length: 14 residues. Germline assignment: CDR1 MNHEY and CDR2 SVGEGT. This CDR3 reads CASSYDASGSFGTF. Here the CDR3 DNA reads TGTGCCAGCAGTTACGACGCTAGCGGGAGTTTCGGGACTTTC.

A note on this clonotype: Relative to the germline gene, one junction end is altered; a read error may explain this. The chain employs TRBV5-8 and TRBJ1-2; a weak D match, TRBD1 (5 bases). Germline assignment: CDR1 SGHTS and CDR2 YDEGEE. The CDR3 loop spans 14 amino acids. This CDR3 is CVSSRLQGLYGYTF. CDR3 nucleotide sequence: TGTGTCAGCAGTCGCTTGCAGGGACTATATGGCTACACCTTC.

The chain links TRBV10-3 to TRBJ2-7; 10 bases agree with TRBD2. CDR3 length: 12 amino acids. In germline, CDR1 is ENHRY, CDR2 SYGVKD. The trim removed 11 bases at V and 6 bases at J, leaving 7 bases unmatched. The CDR3 region is CALAGEQGEQYF. DNA for the CDR3: TGTGCCCTAGCGGGGGAACAGGGCGAGCAGTACTTC.

This clonotype was counted ten times or more. This chain links TRBV28 with TRBJ2-2, with D perhaps TRBD1 or TRBD2 (5 bases each). This CDR3 has 16 residues. The germline gives CDR1 MDHEN, CDR2 SYDVKM. Between the trimmed V and J ends, which lost 7 bases and 1 base, there was a span of 16 bases. The CDR3 here is CASIDVEGLNTGELFF. In nucleotides, the CDR3 is TGTGCCAGCATCGACGTAGAGGGGTTGAACACCGGGGAGCTGTTTTTT.

The table lists this clonotype with a few counts. The chain combines TRBV6-1 with TRBJ2-7; a weak D match, TRBD2 (6 bases). The germline V and J ends were trimmed by 8 bases and 2 bases, with 16 bases remaining between them. CDR1 is MNHNS and CDR2 is SASEGT in the germline V gene. This CDR3 is 14 amino acids long. The CDR3 loop is CASGRGLQTYEQYF. The DNA of the CDR3 is TGTGCCAGCGGCCGGGGACTGCAGACCTACGAGCAGTACTTC.

Many counts were recorded for this clonotype. This chain uses TRBV7-2 with TRBJ1-2, with D possibly matching TRBD1 (5 bases). In germline, CDR1 is SGHTA, CDR2 FQGNSA. The V end lost 0 bases, the J end lost 8 bases, and 7 bases lay between the germline ends. The CDR3 has 12 residues. CDR3 region: CASSLAGAGYTF. The CDR3 bases are TGTGCCAGCAGCTTAGCAGGGGCCGGCTACACCTTC.

This clonotype was recorded many times. The J gene is TRBJ1-1, the V gene TRBV28; D is possibly TRBD1 (5 bases). Germline lookup yields CDR1 MDHEN and CDR2 SYDVKM. The CDR3 has 17 amino acids. Trimming removed 7 bases at V and 5 bases at J, with 26 bases between. The CDR3 nucleotides read TGTGCCAGCACAAAGGCGTGGGGGGAAGGGATAACGACTGAAGCTTTCTTT. It yields the protein CASTKAWGEGITTEAFF.

This clonotype was observed a handful of times. The chain carries TRBV6-5 and TRBJ2-5; 10 nucleotides align to TRBD1. V shed 3 bases and J 5 bases; nucleotides not matched to a gene: 6. The CDR3 consists of 15 residues. The germline V gene has CDR1 MNHEY and CDR2 SVGAGI. As DNA, the CDR3 is TGTGCCAGCAGTTATCTGACAGGGGGCGAGGAGACCCAGTACTTC. Amino acids: CASSYLTGGEETQYF.

This chain uses TRBV28 with TRBJ2-3, with D unresolved. CDR3 size: 13 residues. The V gene's germline CDR1 is MDHEN and CDR2 SYDVKM. Trimming removed 5 bases at V and 0 bases at J, with 6 bases between. In nucleotides, the CDR3 is TGTGCCAGCAGTCCTTCTAGCACAGATACGCAGTATTTT. Protein product: CASSPSSTDTQYF.

Only a few counts were recorded for this clonotype. The chain uses TRBV19 and TRBJ1-3, with 7 bases aligning to TRBD1. V lost 5 bases and J lost 4; bases outside the gene matches: 5. This CDR3 is 14 amino acids long. Looked up from germline, CDR1 is LNHDA and CDR2 is SQIVND (reference sequence). CDR3 protein: CASSVTGVGNTIYF. The CDR3 DNA reads TGTGCCAGTAGTGTAACAGGGGTAGGAAACACCATATATTTT.

This clonotype was recorded a few times. The rearrangement joins TRBV7-2 to TRBJ2-7, with a tentative D call TRBD2 (7 bases). V shed 4 bases and J shed 3 bases, with 10 bases lying between them. Germline V gene sequence: CDR1 SGHTA, CDR2 FQGNSA. This CDR3 spans 13 amino acids. The CDR3 coding sequence is TGTGCCAGCAGCTCGAGGGGGGGCTACGAGCAGTACTTC. Its translation: CASSSRGGYEQYF.

The sample holds many counts of this clonotype. The chain combines TRBV12-3 or TRBV12-4 with TRBJ1-4; possible D gene TRBD1, 5 bases. CDR3 size: 16 residues. V dropped 1 base and J dropped 5 bases, with 14 bases sitting between them. The CDR3 DNA reads as TGTGCCAGCAGTTTAGGGGGCTCCGAGTTAAATGAAAAACTGTTTTTT. Protein sequence: CASSLGGSELNEKLFF.

This chain uses TRBV7-8 with TRBJ1-2, with D hard to call. Looked up from germline, CDR1 is SGHVS and CDR2 is FQNEAQ. CDR3 length: 14 amino acids. Between the trimmed V and J ends, which lost 5 bases and 1 base, there was a span of 11 bases. CDR3 sequence reads: CASSLLAVNYGYTF. CDR3 DNA: TGTGCCAGCAGCCTCTTGGCCGTTAACTATGGCTACACCTTC.

There are a few counts of this clonotype. V usage is TRBV6-5 and J usage is TRBJ2-7, with a weak D call TRBD2 (5 bases). The CDR3 length is 17 residues. Trimming left V 0 bases short and J 7 bases short, with 22 bases between. CDR1 is MNHEY, CDR2 SVGAGI, per germline. The CDR3 here is CASSYSSILSAWREQYF. In nucleotides, the CDR3 is TGTGCCAGCAGTTACTCGAGTATATTGTCAGCTTGGAGGGAGCAGTACTTC.

This clonotype came up many times. V gene TRBV12-3 or TRBV12-4 combines with J gene TRBJ1-2; D not certain. With 1 base removed from V and 8 bases from J, the gap between germline ends came to 20 bases. The CDR3 has 16 amino acids. CDR3 nucleotide sequence: TGTGCCAGCAGTTTAGTGGTCGGGATCGCCGCGGGCGGCTACACCTTC. Translating it yields CASSLVVGIAAGGYTF.

J is TRBJ2-1 and V is TRBV10-3; 8 bases are shared with TRBD2. Losses at the gene ends were 6 bases for V and 7 bases for J; bases not matched to a gene: 11. The CDR3 has 15 amino acids. CDR1 ENHRY and CDR2 SYGVKD come from the germline V gene. The chain's CDR3 is CAISTRGGDGNEQFF. The DNA for the CDR3 is TGTGCCATCAGCACCCGGGGGGGGGATGGGAATGAGCAGTTCTTC.

This clonotype was observed at least ten times. This chain joins TRBV28 and TRBJ2-7, with 11 nucleotides matching TRBD2. V lost 6 bases, J lost 4 bases, and 2 bases stayed unmatched. Germline V gene lookup returns CDR1 MDHEN and CDR2 SYDVKM. This CDR3 comprises 13 residues. The CDR3 DNA reads as TGTGCCAGCAGGGCTAGCGGGAGGTACGAGCAGTACTTC. Translation gives CASRASGRYEQYF.

This clonotype was observed a handful of times. The chain recombines TRBV20-1 with TRBJ1-5; TRBD1 is a possible D gene (6 bases). The CDR3 extends over 12 amino acids. Germline V gene sequence: CDR1 DFQATT, CDR2 SNEGSKA (reference sequence). V gave up 5 bases and J gave up 3 bases, with 8 bases separating them. The CDR3 loop reads CSARQVNQPQHF. The CDR3 DNA reads TGCAGTGCTCGACAGGTCAATCAGCCCCAGCATTTT.

V and J are TRBV4-1 and TRBJ2-7; D remains ambiguous. Germline V gives CDR1 MGHRA, CDR2 YSYEKL. The CDR3 is 14 amino acids. The V end lost 1 base, the J end lost 2 bases, and 9 bases lay between the germline ends. CDR3 coding DNA: TGCGCCAGCAGCCAAGGGGCCACTACCTACGAGCAGTACTTC. This sequence encodes CASSQGATTYEQYF.

Ten or more counts support this clonotype. CDR3 residues: CASSGTANSPLHF. CDR3 coding DNA: TGTGCCAGCAGTGGGACAGCTAATTCACCCCTCCACTTT. The rearrangement links TRBV2 to TRBJ1-6, with D perhaps matching TRBD1 (6 bases). The CDR3 runs 13 residues. Germline values: CDR1 SNHLY, CDR2 FYNNEI. The germline V and J ends were trimmed by 4 bases and 6 bases, with 7 bases remaining between them.

This clonotype has a count of ten or more. The rearrangement uses TRBV28 and TRBJ1-6, with 7 bases lining up with TRBD1. After removal of 3 bases from V and 7 bases from J, the junction contained 6 bases not matched to a gene. This CDR3 contains 15 residues. The germline V gene encodes CDR1 MDHEN and CDR2 SYDVKM. The CDR3 DNA follows: TGTGCCAGCAGTTTGGAGGGGGCAGGGAATTCACCCCTCCACTTT. This sequence encodes CASSLEGAGNSPLHF.

There are many counts of this clonotype. This CDR3 reads CSAPRPGQGSLQYF. The CDR3 coding sequence is TGCAGTGCTCCACGCCCGGGACAGGGATCCCTCCAGTACTTC. V usage is TRBV20-1 and J usage is TRBJ2-5, with 9 bases that match TRBD1. The J segment lost 10 bases and the V segment lost 5 bases, leaving 14 bases of the junction unmatched. Germline CDR1 DFQATT, CDR2 SNEGSKA (reference sequence). The CDR3 is 14 amino acids.